This T cell receptor beta chain was sequenced during a study of shared clonotypes between healthy human individuals. None of the donors, who were healthy HIV-negative adults, had recently had acute infections or vaccinations. Here immunoSEQ multiplex PCR was the method, and the copy in TCRdb shows in-frame clones only, minus some. The data show 450,000 to 650,000 clones, with around 78% seen just once and around 12% held by the top ten. Per the germline V gene, CDR1 is LNHDA and CDR2 is SQIVND (reference sequence). This CDR3 has 13 residues. The V end lost 3 bases, the J end lost 5 bases, and 9 bases lay between the germline ends.

The material sequenced was PBMCs. The source of this sequence is a woman between 40 and 55 years old in good health. Some clones in this sample may be carry-over from other donors' samples. The J gene is TRBJ2-3, the V gene TRBV19; D perhaps matches TRBD2 (5 bases). The CDR3 DNA sequence: TGTGCCAGTAGTATTCGGGCGGGAGATACGCAGTATTTT. Its translation: CASSIRAGDTQYF. Together with reference TRBV19 and TRBJ2-3, the CDR3 gives the full variable domain: DGGITQSPKYLFRKEGQNVTLSCEQNLNHDAMYWYRQDPGQGLRLIYYSQIVNDFQKGDIAEGYSVSREKKESFPLTVTSAQKNPTAFYLCASSIRAGDTQYFGPGTRLTVL.